The next 6 T cell receptor beta chains were all read from a single sample in a study of blood T cell repertoires in COVID-19. Generated by immunoSEQ multiplex PCR, the TCRdb table keeps only in-frame clones and is missing some. The table has 90,000 to 150,000 clones, 65% to 90% seen once. The material sequenced was peripheral blood. The origin of the receptors is a man older than 75 with acute or convalescent COVID-19.

The genes are TRBV3-1 (or the pseudogene TRBV3-2) and TRBJ2-7, with D unresolved. CDR3 length: 11 amino acids. Germline lookup yields CDR1 LGHDT and CDR2 YNNKEL (reference sequence). With 3 bases removed from V and 13 bases from J, the gap between germline ends came to 13 bases. For the CDR3, the DNA is TGTGCCAGCAGCCACGGCGGAACGGTCTACTTC. This gives the protein CASSHGGTVYF.

V is TRBV9 and J is TRBJ2-7; 10 bases are a match to TRBD2. The CDR3 loop spans 15 amino acids. V was clipped by 0 bases and J by 1 base; unmatched bases: 1. From germline, CDR1 is SGDLS and CDR2 YYNGEE. The CDR3 DNA is TGTGCCAGCAGCGTAGCAGCGGGGGGGTCCTACGAGCAGTACTTC. Its protein is CASSVAAGGSYEQYF. Drawing the rest from reference TRBV9 and TRBJ2-7, the complete variable domain is DSGVTQTPKHLITATGQRVTLRCSPRSGDLSVYWYQQSLDQGLQFLIQYYNGEERAKGNILERFSAQQFPDLHSELNLSSLELGDSALYFCASSVAAGGSYEQYFGPGTRLTVT.

The CDR3: CASSGGLQETQYF. DNA for the CDR3: TGTGCCAGCAGTGGGGGACTTCAAGAGACCCAGTACTTC. V gene TRBV2 combines with J gene TRBJ2-5, with D possibly being TRBD2 (6 bases). This CDR3 spans 13 amino acids. The ends were cut back, 4 bases at V and 2 bases at J, with 8 bases in the middle. The V gene's germline CDR1 is SNHLY and CDR2 FYNNEI.

This clone was found once. This chain uses TRBV13 with TRBJ2-7, with TRBD2 identical over 8 bases. Germline V CDR1 and CDR2: PRHDT, FYEKMQ (reference sequence). There are 15 residues in the CDR3. The J segment lost 0 bases and the V segment lost 3 bases, leaving 4 bases of the junction unmatched. CDR3 loop: CASSFGRENSYEQYF. The CDR3 region has the DNA TGTGCCAGCAGCTTCGGGAGGGAGAACTCCTACGAGCAGTACTTC.

CDR3 DNA sequence: TGCGCCAGCAGCCAAGAGGCGGGGGGCTATGGCTACACCTTC. Translation gives CASSQEAGGYGYTF. This rearrangement joins TRBV4-3 to TRBJ1-2; D might be TRBD1 (5 bases). The CDR3 is 14 residues long. V shed 0 bases and J shed 4 bases, with 9 bases lying between them. From germline, CDR1 is LGHNA and CDR2 YSLEER.

The rearrangement uses TRBV7-2 and TRBJ1-3; no reliable D call. Germline-derived CDR1 and CDR2 are SGHTA and FQGNSA. This CDR3 spans 15 amino acids. V lost 4 bases and J lost 4, with 14 bases in between. CDR3 in amino acids: CASSSFDGGGNTIYF. The CDR3 coding sequence is TGTGCCAGCAGCTCGTTCGACGGAGGAGGAAACACCATATATTTT. The entire variable domain, with the rest obtained from reference TRBV7-2 and TRBJ1-3, is as follows: GAGVSQSPSNKVTEKGKDVELRCDPISGHTALYWYRQSLGQGLEFLIYFQGNSAPDKSGLPSDRFSAERTGGSVSTLTIQRTQQEDSAVYLCASSSFDGGGNTIYFGEGSWLTVV.